The 24 T cell receptor beta chains below come from one sample, sequenced in a study of shared clonotypes between healthy human individuals (dated by TCRdb to the early 2020s). The library was made by the immunoSEQ multiplex PCR assay. In TCRdb, the immuneACCESS table is reduced to in-frame sequences with V and J assigned. These tables do not hold every clone; where another copy was compared, an unresolved V gene accounts for under half, and the others remain unexplained. The sample table holds about 2.4 million clones, of which approximately 93% were seen once. The ten largest make up around 0.37% of the sample. Sequencing was performed on naive CD4+ T cells from PBMCs. The intended sense of this specimen's cell subset or site label: CD45RA+ positively selected. The source of these receptors is a young man in good health. Some clones in this sample may be carry-over from other donors' samples.

The V and J genes are TRBV5-4 and TRBJ2-5; D uncertain. The CDR3 consists of 14 residues. The germline CDR1 and CDR2 sequences are SGHNT and YYREEE (reference sequence). Trimming removed 2 bases at V and 3 bases at J, with 11 bases between. The CDR3: CASSFGGREETQYF. CDR3 DNA: TGTGCCAGCAGCTTTGGTGGTAGGGAAGAGACCCAGTACTTC.

V usage is TRBV7-2 and J usage is TRBJ1-2; 7 bases fit TRBD1. V dropped 3 bases and J dropped 0; count of bases not matched to a gene: 4. The germline V gene has CDR1 SGHTA and CDR2 FQGNSA. There are 15 residues in the CDR3. The CDR3 DNA is TGTGCCAGCAGCTTTGGACAGGCCTCTAACTATGGCTACACCTTC. This gives the protein CASSFGQASNYGYTF.

In this sample, this clone turned up once. The DNA of the CDR3 is TGCGCCAGCAGTGAGTCGGGGACGCCGACCCAGTATTTT. Protein: CASSESGTPTQYF. This sequence joins TRBV10-2 and TRBJ2-3, with D perhaps being TRBD1 or TRBD2 (5 bases each). Between the trimmed V and J ends, which lost 0 bases and 12 bases, there was a span of 13 bases. Germline V CDR1 and CDR2: WSHSY, SAAADI. The CDR3 extends over 13 amino acids.

DNA of the CDR3: TGTGCCAGCAGTCCCCCCGGGCAGCAAGACACTGAAGCTTTCTTT. It translates to CASSPPGQQDTEAFF. The chain carries TRBV6-6 and TRBJ1-1; D is uncertain. The germline V gene encodes CDR1 MNHNY and CDR2 SVGAGI (reference sequence). CDR3 length equals 15 residues. The V end was cut by 5 bases, the J end by 3 bases, with 16 bases between.

The rearrangement joins TRBV7-9 to TRBJ1-4; D uncertain. Germline lookup yields CDR1 SEHNR and CDR2 FQNEAQ (reference sequence). V was clipped by 5 bases and J by 8 bases, with 15 bases between them. This CDR3 spans 14 amino acids. In DNA, the CDR3 is TGTGCCAGCAGCCTAGGGTCGGCGGAGGAAAAACTGTTTTTT. Translated, it gives CASSLGSAEEKLFF.

The chain couples TRBV23-1 to TRBJ2-7; 10 bases are a match to TRBD1. TRBV23-1 is an open reading frame, and its role is uncertain. CDR3 length: 18 amino acids. Trimming at V came to 0 bases and at J to 3 bases, leaving 11 bases not matched to a gene. The CDR3 reads CASSQSKSGWDRGYEQYF. CDR3 DNA: TGCGCCAGCAGTCAATCTAAGTCGGGGTGGGACAGGGGCTACGAGCAGTACTTC.

The rearrangement links TRBV10-3 to TRBJ1-2; tentative D call: TRBD1 (6 bases). Trimming pared 10 bases from V and 1 base from J, leaving 16 bases between. From germline, CDR1 is ENHRY and CDR2 SYGVKD. The CDR3 consists of 14 residues. The CDR3 DNA reads as TGTGCCACGCTACAGGGAGGAGTTAACTATGGCTACACCTTC. This encodes CATLQGGVNYGYTF.

The chain uses TRBV14 and TRBJ2-5; D remains unclear. The CDR3 totals 12 residues. Germline-derived CDR1 and CDR2 are SGHDN and FVKESK. Trimming cost V 4 bases and J 9 bases, with 12 bases left between them. CDR3 sequence (DNA): TGTGCCAGCAGCCCGGGCTTTAGGGCCCAGTACTTC. It codes for CASSPGFRAQYF.

The chain combines TRBV10-3 with TRBJ2-1; TRBD2 aligns across 8 bases. The CDR3 contains 16 residues. Trimming removed 6 bases from V and 4 bases from J; junction bases left unmatched: 11. From germline, CDR1 is ENHRY and CDR2 SYGVKD. CDR3 coding DNA: TGTGCCATCAGCCCCGGGGGGGCGGACTCATACAATGAGCAGTTCTTC. Protein sequence: CAISPGGADSYNEQFF.

Comments on this clone: This specimen includes other DNA sequences encoding the same CDR3. J is TRBJ1-5 and V is TRBV28, with D unclear. Germline CDR1 and CDR2: MDHEN and SYDVKM. V gave up 6 bases and J gave up 2 bases, with 11 bases separating them. The length of the CDR3 is 14 residues. The CDR3 sequence: CASRRMGGNQPQHF. CDR3 DNA sequence: TGTGCCAGCAGGCGGATGGGCGGCAATCAGCCCCAGCATTTT.

In regard to this clone: The identical CDR3 is also encoded by other nucleotide sequences in the sample. This sequence joins TRBV28 and TRBJ1-4, with no clear D. The CDR3 sequence is 15 residues long. Germline lookup yields CDR1 MDHEN and CDR2 SYDVKM. V shed 6 bases and J shed 2 bases, with 13 bases lying between them. CDR3 sequence reads: CASSPAGSTNEKLFF. The CDR3 coding sequence is TGTGCCAGCAGCCCGGCGGGGTCCACTAATGAAAAACTGTTTTTT.

The rearrangement links TRBV5-1 to TRBJ2-3; 12 nucleotides agree with TRBD2. Unmatched junction bases numbered 12, after V lost 6 bases and J lost 1 base. The CDR3 is 18 amino acids. The germline CDR1 and CDR2 sequences are SGHRS and YFSETQ. CDR3 in amino acids: CASTRRLAGGRRTDTQYF. In DNA, the CDR3 is TGCGCCAGCACCCGAAGGCTAGCGGGAGGGAGACGCACAGATACGCAGTATTTT.

This sequence joins TRBV11-3 and TRBJ2-2; a weak D match, TRBD1 (5 bases). The germline V gene encodes CDR1 SGHNT and CDR2 YENEEA. V lost 5 bases to trimming and J lost 7 bases, with 17 bases between them. The CDR3 has 15 amino acids. This CDR3 is CASSEMGRSGGELFF. In nucleotides, the CDR3 is TGTGCCAGCAGCGAGATGGGGCGATCGGGCGGGGAGCTGTTTTTT.

The chain couples TRBV9 to TRBJ1-1; a weak D match, TRBD1 (5 bases). This CDR3 comprises 18 residues. The V gene lost 4 bases and the J gene lost 0 bases, with 22 bases spanning the gap. CDR1 is SGDLS, CDR2 YYNGEE, per germline. The CDR3 DNA sequence: TGTGCCAGCAGCCCGTTCATAGGAGGGATGGGGGTGAACACTGAAGCTTTCTTT. This translates into CASSPFIGGMGVNTEAFF.

The rearrangement links TRBV18 to TRBJ1-1; 7 nucleotides align to TRBD1. CDR1 is KGHSH, CDR2 LQKENI, per germline. Unmatched junction bases numbered 5, after V lost 3 bases and J lost 1 base. CDR3 length: 15 amino acids. DNA for the CDR3: TGTGCCAGCTCACCTGCAAAGGGGGCGAACACTGAAGCTTTCTTT. The encoded protein is CASSPAKGANTEAFF.

The CDR3 nucleotides read TGTGCCAGCAGTTCAACCGGGACCAAGAATGAAAAACTGTTTTTT. Its translation is CASSSTGTKNEKLFF. The chain joins TRBV5-4 to TRBJ1-4, with D possibly matching TRBD1 (5 bases). V lost 5 bases and J lost 5, with 16 bases in between. Germline V gives CDR1 SGHNT, CDR2 YYREEE (reference sequence). The CDR3 runs 15 residues.

This clone was found once. This chain joins TRBV4-1 and TRBJ2-5; D remains unclear. V lost 1 base to trimming and J lost 2 bases, with 14 bases between them. Germline V gene sequence: CDR1 MGHRA, CDR2 YSYEKL. CDR3 length equals 16 residues. For the CDR3, the DNA is TGCGCCAGCAGCCAAGGGTCCGCAGCGATTCAAGAGACCCAGTACTTC. Protein: CASSQGSAAIQETQYF.

The chain combines TRBV2 with TRBJ2-5, with 14 bases fitting TRBD2. CDR1 is SNHLY and CDR2 is FYNNEI in the germline V gene. After removal of 5 bases from V and 4 bases from J, the junction contained 9 bases not matched to a gene. This CDR3 region has 17 residues. The CDR3 nucleotides read TGTGCCAGCAGTCACCGACTAGCGGGAGGGCCGGGAGAGACCCAGTACTTC. Protein: CASSHRLAGGPGETQYF.

Comments on this clone: The same CDR3 arises from other DNA sequences in this sample as well. The CDR3 DNA reads TGTGCCAGCAGCTTACTTGGACAGGGAGAGACCCAGTACTTC. Its protein product is CASSLLGQGETQYF. The chain couples TRBV7-2 to TRBJ2-5; 8 bases align to TRBD1. The V gene's germline CDR1 is SGHTA and CDR2 FQGNSA. This CDR3 has 14 amino acids. J was trimmed by 4 bases and V by 2 bases; bases with no gene match: 3.

The chain carries TRBV19 and TRBJ1-5; TRBD1 matches 7 bases. CDR1 is LNHDA, CDR2 SQIVND, per germline (reference sequence). Trimming at V came to 2 bases and at J to 1 base, leaving 8 bases not matched to a gene. The CDR3 runs to 17 residues. CDR3 protein: CASSINQGGWSNQPQHF. CDR3 sequence (DNA): TGTGCCAGTAGTATAAACCAGGGGGGGTGGAGCAATCAGCCCCAGCATTTT. Supplemented by reference TRBV19 and TRBJ1-5, the full variable domain reads DGGITQSPKYLFRKEGQNVTLSCEQNLNHDAMYWYRQDPGQGLRLIYYSQIVNDFQKGDIAEGYSVSREKKESFPLTVTSAQKNPTAFYLCASSINQGGWSNQPQHFGDGTRLSIL.

The V and J genes are TRBV2 and TRBJ1-1; D gene ambiguous. Deletions cut 5 bases from V and 0 bases from J, with 13 bases between. This CDR3 is 15 amino acids long. Germline V gene sequence: CDR1 SNHLY, CDR2 FYNNEI. The CDR3 reads CASSSPRTVNTEAFF. The CDR3, as DNA: TGTGCCAGCAGTTCCCCGCGGACCGTGAACACTGAAGCTTTCTTT.

This clone was seen only a few times. This sequence joins TRBV9 and TRBJ1-4; D is unclear. V was shortened by 3 bases and J by 6 bases, with 15 bases between the two germline ends. This CDR3 is built from 15 residues. CDR1 is SGDLS, CDR2 YYNGEE, per germline. CDR3: CASSAGPGDYEKLFF. As DNA, the CDR3 is TGTGCCAGCAGCGCTGGGCCGGGAGATTATGAAAAACTGTTTTTT.

The rearrangement links TRBV2 to TRBJ2-1; 9 bases are a match to TRBD2. With V trimmed by 1 base and J by 3 bases, 4 bases remained unmatched. Germline CDR1 reads SNHLY; CDR2 reads FYNNEI. This CDR3 is 16 amino acids long. The CDR3 DNA reads as TGTGCCAGCAGTGAAGGCGGGGGGGGCAGCTACAATGAGCAGTTCTTC. Protein product: CASSEGGGGSYNEQFF.

The J gene is TRBJ2-1, the V gene TRBV7-2; perhaps TRBD2 as D (6 bases). V lost 4 bases to trimming and J lost 3 bases, with 19 bases between them. CDR3 length equals 17 residues. Germline CDR1 SGHTA, CDR2 FQGNSA. The CDR3 spells CASSYLADWGLYNEQFF. Here the CDR3 DNA reads TGTGCCAGCAGCTACCTGGCCGACTGGGGACTCTACAATGAGCAGTTCTTC.